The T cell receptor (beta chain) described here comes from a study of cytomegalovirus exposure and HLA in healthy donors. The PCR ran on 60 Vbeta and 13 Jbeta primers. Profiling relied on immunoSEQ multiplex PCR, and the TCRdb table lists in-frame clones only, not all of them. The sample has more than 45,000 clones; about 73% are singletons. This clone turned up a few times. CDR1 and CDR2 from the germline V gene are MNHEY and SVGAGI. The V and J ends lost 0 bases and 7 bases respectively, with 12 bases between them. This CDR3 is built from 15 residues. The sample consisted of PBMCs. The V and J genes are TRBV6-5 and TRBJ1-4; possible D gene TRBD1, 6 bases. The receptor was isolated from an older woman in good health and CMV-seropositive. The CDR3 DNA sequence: TGTGCCAGCAGTTACTCGACCCAGGGGCGTGAAAAACTGTTTTTT. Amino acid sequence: CASSYSTQGREKLFF.